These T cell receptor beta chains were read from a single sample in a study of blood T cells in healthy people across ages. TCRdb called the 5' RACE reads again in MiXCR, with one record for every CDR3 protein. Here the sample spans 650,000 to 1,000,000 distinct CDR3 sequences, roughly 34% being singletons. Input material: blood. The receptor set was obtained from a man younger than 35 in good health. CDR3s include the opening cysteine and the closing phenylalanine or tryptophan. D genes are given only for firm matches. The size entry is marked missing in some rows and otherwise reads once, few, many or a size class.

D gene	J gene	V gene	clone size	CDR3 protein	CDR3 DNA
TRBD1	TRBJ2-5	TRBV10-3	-	CAIRADREVGETQYF	TGTGCCATCAGGGCGGACAGGGAAGTTGGGGAGACCCAGTACTTC
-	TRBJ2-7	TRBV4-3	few	CASSQDVKAYEQYF	TGCGCCAGCAGCCAAGATGTGAAGGCATACGAGCAGTACTTC
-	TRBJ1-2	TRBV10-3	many	CAIKPDGGRGYGYTF	TGTGCCATCAAGCCCGATGGCGGTCGAGGGTATGGCTACACCTTC
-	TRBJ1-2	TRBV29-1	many	CSVSGNDYGYTF	TGCAGCGTCTCAGGCAACGACTATGGCTACACCTTC
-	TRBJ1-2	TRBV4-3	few	CASSQDFMTGSGYTF	TGCGCCAGCAGCCAAGACTTCATGACAGGCAGTGGCTACACCTTC
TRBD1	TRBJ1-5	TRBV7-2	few	CASSLEDRGLFQPQHF	TGTGCCAGCAGCCTAGAGGACAGGGGATTATTTCAGCCCCAGCATTTT
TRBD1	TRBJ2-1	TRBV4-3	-	CASSQRSGTGGYEQFF	TGCGCCAGCAGCCAACGCTCCGGGACAGGGGGCTACGAGCAGTTCTTC
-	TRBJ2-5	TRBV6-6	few	CASSPDGKETQYF	TGTGCCAGCAGCCCCGACGGGAAAGAGACCCAGTACTTC
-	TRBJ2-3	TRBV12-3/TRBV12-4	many	CASSLPSSDTQYF	TGTGCCAGCAGTTTGCCTAGTTCAGATACGCAGTATTTT
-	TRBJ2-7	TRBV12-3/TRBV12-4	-	CASSAPGSYEQYF	TGTGCCAGCAGTGCCCCCGGCTCCTACGAGCAGTACTTC
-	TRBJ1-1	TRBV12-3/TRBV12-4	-	CASSSGAGMGTEAFF	TGTGCCAGCAGTTCCGGGGCAGGGATGGGCACTGAAGCTTTCTTT
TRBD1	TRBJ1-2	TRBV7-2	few	CASSSSAGGRGYTF	TGTGCCAGCAGCTCGAGCGCAGGGGGACGTGGCTACACCTTC
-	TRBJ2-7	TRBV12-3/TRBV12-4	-	CASSSLAVLTEDEQYF	TGTGCCAGCAGTTCTTTAGCGGTACTCACTGAGGATGAGCAGTACTTC
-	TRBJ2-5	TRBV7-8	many	CASSPGDQETQYF	TGTGCCAGCAGCCCAGGGGACCAAGAGACCCAGTACTTC
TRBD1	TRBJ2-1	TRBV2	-	CASSEEQGANEQFF	TGTGCCAGCAGTGAAGAGCAGGGGGCTAATGAGCAGTTCTTC
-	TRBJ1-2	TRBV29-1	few	CSVGEDNYGYTF	TGCAGCGTTGGCGAGGATAACTATGGCTACACCTTC
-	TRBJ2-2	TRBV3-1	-	CASSQMTGTRELFF	TGTGCCAGCAGCCAGATGACGGGCACCAGGGAGCTGTTTTTT
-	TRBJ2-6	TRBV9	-	CPSSAGHSLRANVLTF	TGTCCCAGCAGCGCTGGCCACTCGCTGCGGGCCAACGTCCTGACTTTC
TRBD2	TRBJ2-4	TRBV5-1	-	CASSSGTTRDIQYF	TGCGCCAGCAGCTCCGGGACTACCCGCGACATTCAGTACTTC
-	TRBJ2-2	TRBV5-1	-	CASSQLGAGELFF	TGCGCCAGCAGCCAGCTGGGCGCCGGGGAGCTGTTTTTT
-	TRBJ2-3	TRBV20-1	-	CSVGLQRNTDTQYF	TGCAGTGTGGGGCTCCAACGGAACACAGATACGCAGTATTTT
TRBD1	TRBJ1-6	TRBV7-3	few	CASSLNGGTGASPLHF	TGTGCCAGCAGCTTAAATGGTGGGACAGGGGCTTCACCCCTCCACTTT
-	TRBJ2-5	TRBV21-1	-	CASSNASEGQYF	TGTGCCAGCAGCAATGCCTCGGAGGGCCAGTACTTC
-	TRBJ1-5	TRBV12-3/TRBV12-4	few	CASSLNLANQPQHF	TGTGCCAGCAGTTTAAATCTGGCCAATCAGCCCCAGCATTTT
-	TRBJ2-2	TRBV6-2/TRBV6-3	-	CASNPITGNTGELFF	TGTGCCAGCAATCCTATTACGGGGAACACCGGGGAGCTGTTTTTT
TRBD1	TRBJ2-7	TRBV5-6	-	CASSPTGGYSYEQYF	TGTGCCAGCAGCCCGACAGGGGGGTACTCCTACGAGCAGTACTTC
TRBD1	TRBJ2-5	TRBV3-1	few	CASSLFWTGVARTQYF	TGTGCCAGCAGCCTCTTTTGGACAGGGGTGGCACGGACCCAGTACTTC
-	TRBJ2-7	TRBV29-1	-	CSVEGMGYEQYF	TGCAGCGTTGAAGGAATGGGTTACGAGCAGTACTTC
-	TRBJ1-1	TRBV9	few	CASSVEGTNTEAFF	TGTGCCAGCAGCGTAGAGGGAACGAACACTGAAGCTTTCTTT
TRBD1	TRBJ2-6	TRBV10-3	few	CAISEGNGQGWGIEGANVLTF	TGTGCCATCAGTGAGGGCAACGGACAGGGTTGGGGGATCGAGGGGGCCAACGTCCTGACTTTC
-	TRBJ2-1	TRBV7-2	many	CASSLGALGEQFF	TGTGCCAGCAGCCTCGGAGCCCTCGGTGAGCAGTTCTTC
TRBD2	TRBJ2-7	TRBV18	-	CASSSTSGADEQYF	TGTGCCAGCTCATCCACTAGCGGGGCTGATGAGCAGTACTTC
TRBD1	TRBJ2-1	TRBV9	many	CASSVVGQGLLSSYNEQFF	TGTGCCAGCAGCGTAGTGGGACAGGGCCTTTTGAGCTCCTACAATGAGCAGTTCTTC
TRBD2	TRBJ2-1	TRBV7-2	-	CASSFSGGASNEQFF	TGTGCCAGCAGCTTTAGCGGGGGGGCCTCCAATGAGCAGTTTTTC
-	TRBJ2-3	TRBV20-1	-	CSAGGQAAVTDMQYF	TGCAGTGCTGGGGGGCAGGCGGCCGTCACAGATATGCAGTATTTT
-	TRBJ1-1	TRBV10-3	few	CAIRQVNTEAFF	TGTGCCATCCGACAGGTCAACACTGAAGCTTTCTTT
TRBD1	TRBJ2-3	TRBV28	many	CASSPPGQGTDTQYF	TGTGCCAGCAGCCCGCCGGGACAGGGCACAGATACGCAGTATTTT